In its sample, the clone carrying this T cell receptor beta chain was seen many times. Its antigen remains unidentified. The data belong to a study of regulatory T cells in long-lasting Graves disease. Whole-study results and caveats: Among persistent patients, a larger number of public clonotypes were shared (over 2,500) than among newly diagnosed patients (about 970).

Described time point: persistent/refractory GD, antithyroid drugs over 5 years with positive TRAb. Extracted RNA from PBMCs served as the source of the TCR library. The diagnosis of Graves' disease used American Thyroid Association guidelines. With iRepertoire HTBI primers and Arm-PCR of CDR3 regions, TCR beta libraries were built. TCRdb recomputed calls from the multiplex PCR reads with MiXCR, one row per CDR3 protein. The table has 300,000 to 350,000 distinct CDR3 sequences, around a fifth seen once. CDR3 length: 14 residues. Per the germline V gene, CDR1 is SGHTS and CDR2 is YDEGEE. The V end was cut by 2 bases, the J end by 7 bases, with 13 bases between.

The material sequenced was peripheral blood mononuclear cells (PBMCs), taken when the disease was refractory, from a patient treated with antithyroid drugs. The J gene is TRBJ1-5, the V gene TRBV5-8; D is possibly TRBD1 (6 bases). The TCR originated in a female donor with Graves disease. This chain's CDR3 is CASSFSVQGQPQHF. CDR3 in DNA: TGTGCCAGCAGCTTCTCGGTTCAGGGGCAGCCCCAGCATTTT.